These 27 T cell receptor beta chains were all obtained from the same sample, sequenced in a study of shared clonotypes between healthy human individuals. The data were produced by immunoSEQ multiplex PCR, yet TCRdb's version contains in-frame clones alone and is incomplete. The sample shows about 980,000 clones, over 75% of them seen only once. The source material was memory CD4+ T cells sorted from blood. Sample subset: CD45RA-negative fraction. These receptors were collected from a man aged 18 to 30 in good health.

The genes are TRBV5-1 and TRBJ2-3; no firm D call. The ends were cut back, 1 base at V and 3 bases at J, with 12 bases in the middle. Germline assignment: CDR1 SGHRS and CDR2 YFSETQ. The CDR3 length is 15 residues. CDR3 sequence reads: CASSLNQASTDTQYF. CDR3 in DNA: TGCGCCAGCAGCTTGAATCAGGCATCGACAGATACGCAGTATTTT.

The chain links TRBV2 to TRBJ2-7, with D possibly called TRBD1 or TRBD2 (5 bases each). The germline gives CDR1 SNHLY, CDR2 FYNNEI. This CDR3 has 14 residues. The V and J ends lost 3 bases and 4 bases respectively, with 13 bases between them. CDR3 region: CASSDGRGGYEQYF. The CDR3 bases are TGTGCCAGCAGTGATGGAAGGGGCGGGTACGAGCAGTACTTC.

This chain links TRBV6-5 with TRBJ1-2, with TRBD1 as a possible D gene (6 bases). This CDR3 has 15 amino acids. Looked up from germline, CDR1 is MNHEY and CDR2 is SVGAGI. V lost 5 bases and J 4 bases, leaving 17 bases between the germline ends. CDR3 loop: CASSPVGGPRYGYTF. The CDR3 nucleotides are TGTGCCAGCAGTCCCGTGGGGGGGCCTCGCTATGGCTACACCTTC.

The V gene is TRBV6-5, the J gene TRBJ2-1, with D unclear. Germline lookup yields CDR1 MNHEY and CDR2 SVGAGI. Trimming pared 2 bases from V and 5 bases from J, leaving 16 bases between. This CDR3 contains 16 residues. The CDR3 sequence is CASSYTAILADNEQFF. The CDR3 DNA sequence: TGTGCCAGCAGTTACACCGCGATCCTGGCAGACAATGAGCAGTTCTTC.

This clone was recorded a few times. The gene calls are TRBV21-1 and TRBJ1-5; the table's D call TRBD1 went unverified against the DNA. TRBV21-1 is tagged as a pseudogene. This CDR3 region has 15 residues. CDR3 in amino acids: CASGDRGRLGQPQHF. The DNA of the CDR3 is TGTGCCAGCGGCGACAGGGGGCGGTTGGGACAGCCCCAGCATTTT.

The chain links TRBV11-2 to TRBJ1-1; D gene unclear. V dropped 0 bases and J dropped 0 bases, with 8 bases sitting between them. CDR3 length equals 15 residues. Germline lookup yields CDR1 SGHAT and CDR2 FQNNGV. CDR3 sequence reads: CASSLDFAVNTEAFF. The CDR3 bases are TGTGCCAGCAGCTTAGATTTTGCTGTGAACACTGAAGCTTTCTTT.

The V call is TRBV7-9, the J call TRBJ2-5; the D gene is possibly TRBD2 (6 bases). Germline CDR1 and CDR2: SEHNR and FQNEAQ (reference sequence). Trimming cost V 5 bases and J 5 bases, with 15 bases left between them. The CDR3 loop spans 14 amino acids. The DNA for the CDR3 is TGTGCCAGCAGCCCCCGGGCCCTAGCGGAGACCCAGTACTTC. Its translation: CASSPRALAETQYF.

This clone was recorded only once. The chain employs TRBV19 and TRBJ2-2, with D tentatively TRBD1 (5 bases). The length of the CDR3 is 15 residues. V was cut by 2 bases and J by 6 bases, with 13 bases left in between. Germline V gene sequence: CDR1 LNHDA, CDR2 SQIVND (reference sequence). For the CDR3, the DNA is TGTGCCAGTAGTATATGGGGCGTGGGGTCCGGGGAGCTGTTTTTT. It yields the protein CASSIWGVGSGELFF. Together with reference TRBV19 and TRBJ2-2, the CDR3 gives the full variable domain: DGGITQSPKYLFRKEGQNVTLSCEQNLNHDAMYWYRQDPGQGLRLIYYSQIVNDFQKGDIAEGYSVSREKKESFPLTVTSAQKNPTAFYLCASSIWGVGSGELFFGEGSRLTVL.

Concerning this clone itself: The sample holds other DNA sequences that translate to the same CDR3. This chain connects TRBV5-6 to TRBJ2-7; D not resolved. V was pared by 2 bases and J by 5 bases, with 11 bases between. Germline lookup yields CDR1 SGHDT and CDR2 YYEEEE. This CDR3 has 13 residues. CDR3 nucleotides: TGTGCCAGCAGCTTTGACGGTCGAAACGAGCAGTACTTC. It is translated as CASSFDGRNEQYF.

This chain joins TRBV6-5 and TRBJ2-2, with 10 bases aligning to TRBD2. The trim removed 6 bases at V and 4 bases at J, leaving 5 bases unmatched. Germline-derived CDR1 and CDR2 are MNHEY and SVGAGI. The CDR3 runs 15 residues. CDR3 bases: TGTGCCAGCAGGGGAAGCGGGAGGGGCACCGGGGAGCTGTTTTTT. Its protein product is CASRGSGRGTGELFF.

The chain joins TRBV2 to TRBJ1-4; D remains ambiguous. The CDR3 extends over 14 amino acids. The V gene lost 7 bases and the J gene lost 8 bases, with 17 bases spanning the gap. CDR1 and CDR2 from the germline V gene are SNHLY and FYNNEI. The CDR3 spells CASKDLGIGEKLFF. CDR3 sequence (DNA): TGTGCCAGCAAAGATCTGGGGATCGGCGAAAAACTGTTTTTT. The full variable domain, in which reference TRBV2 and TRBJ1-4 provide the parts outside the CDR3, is EPEVTQTPSHQVTQMGQEVILRCVPISNHLYFYWYRQILGQKVEFLVSFYNNEISEKSEIFDDQFSVERPDGSNFTLKIRSTKLEDSAMYFCASKDLGIGEKLFFGSGTQLSVL.

The CDR3 region is CASSYYGQGATYGYTF. CDR3 in DNA: TGTGCCAGCAGTTACTACGGACAGGGGGCCACCTATGGCTACACCTTC. This chain joins TRBV6-5 and TRBJ1-2, with 11 positions matching TRBD1. The germline V gene has CDR1 MNHEY and CDR2 SVGAGI. V lost 1 base and J lost 4; bases outside the gene matches: 5. There are 16 residues in the CDR3.

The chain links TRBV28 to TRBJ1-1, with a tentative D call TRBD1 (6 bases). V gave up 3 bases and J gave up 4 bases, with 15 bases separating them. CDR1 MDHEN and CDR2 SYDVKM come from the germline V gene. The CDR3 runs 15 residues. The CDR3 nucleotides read TGTGCCAGCAGTTTTTCAGGGGCTCTGGGCACTGAAGCTTTCTTT. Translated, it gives CASSFSGALGTEAFF.

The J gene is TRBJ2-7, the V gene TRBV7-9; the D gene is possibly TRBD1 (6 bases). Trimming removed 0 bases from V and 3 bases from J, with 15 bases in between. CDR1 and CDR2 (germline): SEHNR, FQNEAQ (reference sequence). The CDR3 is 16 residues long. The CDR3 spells CASSLAPEQGYYEQYF. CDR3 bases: TGTGCCAGCAGCTTAGCGCCAGAACAGGGCTACTACGAGCAGTACTTC.

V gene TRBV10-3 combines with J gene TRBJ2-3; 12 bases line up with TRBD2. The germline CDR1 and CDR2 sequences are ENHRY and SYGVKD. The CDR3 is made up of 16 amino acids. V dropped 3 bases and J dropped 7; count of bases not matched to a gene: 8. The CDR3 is CAISDQTSGGYNTQYF. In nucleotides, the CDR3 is TGTGCCATCAGTGACCAGACTAGCGGGGGATACAATACGCAGTATTTT.

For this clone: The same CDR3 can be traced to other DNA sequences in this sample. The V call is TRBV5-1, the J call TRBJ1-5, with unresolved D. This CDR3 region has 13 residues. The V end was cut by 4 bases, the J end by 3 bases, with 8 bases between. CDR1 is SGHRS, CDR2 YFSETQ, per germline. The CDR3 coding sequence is TGCGCCAGCAGCCCGGACCTCAATCAGCCCCAGCATTTT. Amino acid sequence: CASSPDLNQPQHF.

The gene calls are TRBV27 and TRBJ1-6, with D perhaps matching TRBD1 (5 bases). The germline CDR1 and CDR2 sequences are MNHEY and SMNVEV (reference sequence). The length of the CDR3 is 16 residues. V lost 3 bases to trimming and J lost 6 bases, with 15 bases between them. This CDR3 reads CASSLYGTEINSPLHF. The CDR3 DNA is TGTGCCAGCAGTTTGTACGGGACGGAAATTAATTCACCCCTCCACTTT.

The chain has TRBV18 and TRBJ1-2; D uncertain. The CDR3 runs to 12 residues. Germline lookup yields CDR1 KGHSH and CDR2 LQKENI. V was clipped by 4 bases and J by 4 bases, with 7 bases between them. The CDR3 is CASSRQVYGYTF. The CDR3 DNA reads TGTGCCAGCTCACGTCAAGTCTATGGCTACACCTTC.

The CDR3 here is CASSLEQGSYNEQFF. As DNA, the CDR3 is TGCGCCAGCAGCTTAGAACAGGGCTCCTACAATGAGCAGTTCTTC. V and J are TRBV5-1 and TRBJ2-1; D might be TRBD1 (6 bases). The CDR3 is made up of 15 amino acids. Germline values: CDR1 SGHRS, CDR2 YFSETQ. V was trimmed by 2 bases and J by 0 bases, leaving 9 bases between them.

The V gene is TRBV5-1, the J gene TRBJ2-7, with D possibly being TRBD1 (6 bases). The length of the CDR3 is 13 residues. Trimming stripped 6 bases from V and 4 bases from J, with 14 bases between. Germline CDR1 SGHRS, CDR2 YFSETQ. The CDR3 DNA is TGCGCCAGCACAGGGGACCATGGGTACGAGCAGTACTTC. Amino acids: CASTGDHGYEQYF.

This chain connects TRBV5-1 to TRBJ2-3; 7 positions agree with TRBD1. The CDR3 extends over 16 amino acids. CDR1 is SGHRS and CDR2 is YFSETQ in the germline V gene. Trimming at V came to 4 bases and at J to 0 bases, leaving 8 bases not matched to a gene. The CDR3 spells CASSRAGQASTDTQYF. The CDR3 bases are TGCGCCAGCAGCCGGGCCGGACAGGCGAGCACAGATACGCAGTATTTT.

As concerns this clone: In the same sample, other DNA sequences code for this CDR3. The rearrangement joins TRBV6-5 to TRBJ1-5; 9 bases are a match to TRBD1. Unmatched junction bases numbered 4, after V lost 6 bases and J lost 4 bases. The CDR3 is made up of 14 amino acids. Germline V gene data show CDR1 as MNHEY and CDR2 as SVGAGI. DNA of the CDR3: TGTGCCAGCAGCCGTGGACAGGGGAATCAGCCCCAGCATTTT. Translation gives CASSRGQGNQPQHF.

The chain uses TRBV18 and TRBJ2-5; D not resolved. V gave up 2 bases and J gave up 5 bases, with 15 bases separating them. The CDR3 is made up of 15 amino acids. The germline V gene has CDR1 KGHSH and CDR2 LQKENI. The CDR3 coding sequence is TGTGCCAGCTCACCAATCCCCGTAGCTCCGGAGACCCAGTACTTC. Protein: CASSPIPVAPETQYF.

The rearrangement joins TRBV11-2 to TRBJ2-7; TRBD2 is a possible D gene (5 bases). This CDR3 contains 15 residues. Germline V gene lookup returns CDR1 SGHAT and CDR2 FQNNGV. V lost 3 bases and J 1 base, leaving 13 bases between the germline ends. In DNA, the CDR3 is TGTGCCAGCAGCTTCAGAACGGACTCATCCTACGAGCAGTACTTC. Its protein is CASSFRTDSSYEQYF. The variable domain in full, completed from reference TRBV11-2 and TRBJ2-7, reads EAGVAQSPRYKIIEKRQSVAFWCNPISGHATLYWYQQILGQGPKLLIQFQNNGVVDDSQLPKDRFSAERLKGVDSTLKIQPAKLEDSAVYLCASSFRTDSSYEQYFGPGTRLTVT.

The CDR3 DNA follows: TGTGCCAGCAGCGGATTGAGGGGCGCGGACACTGAAGCTTTCTTT. This gives the protein CASSGLRGADTEAFF. The chain joins TRBV11-2 to TRBJ1-1, with D tentatively TRBD1 (5 bases). V dropped 5 bases and J dropped 3 bases, with 16 bases sitting between them. From germline, CDR1 is SGHAT and CDR2 FQNNGV. The CDR3 covers 15 residues.

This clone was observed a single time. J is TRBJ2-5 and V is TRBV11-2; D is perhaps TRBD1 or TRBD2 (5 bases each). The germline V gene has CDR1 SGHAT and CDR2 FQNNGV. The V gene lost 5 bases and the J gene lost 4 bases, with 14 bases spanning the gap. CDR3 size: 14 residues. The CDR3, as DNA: TGTGCCAGCAGCCCTGGGTATGGGGGAGAGACCCAGTACTTC. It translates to CASSPGYGGETQYF.

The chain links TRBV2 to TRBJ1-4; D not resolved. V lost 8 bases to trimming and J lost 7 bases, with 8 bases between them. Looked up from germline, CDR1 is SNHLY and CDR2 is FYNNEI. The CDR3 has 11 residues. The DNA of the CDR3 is TGTGCCAGCGGTCTAATTGAAAAACTGTTTTTT. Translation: CASGLIEKLFF.